The 10 T cell receptor beta chains below all came from one sample that was sequenced in a study of long-term antiretroviral therapy in people with HIV. Survey-level resolution applied to immunoSEQ assay v3.0. Only in-frame clones appear in the TCRdb table, and some are missing; sequencing was by immunoSEQ multiplex PCR. The sample records approximately 29,000 clones, nearly 90% being singletons. The input for sequencing was unsorted PBMCs, taken 1.1 years after starting antiretroviral therapy. Receptor source: a man aged 18 to 30 with HIV.

This chain connects TRBV5-1 to TRBJ2-7; 7 bases line up with TRBD2. Germline CDR1 reads SGHRS; CDR2 reads YFSETQ. Losses at the gene ends were 4 bases for V and 1 base for J; bases not matched to a gene: 11. The CDR3 length is 16 residues. The CDR3 here is CASSTRTSRRSYEQYF. DNA for the CDR3: TGCGCCAGCAGCACCAGGACTAGTAGACGTTCCTACGAGCAGTACTTC. Full variable domain (outside the CDR3, taken from reference TRBV5-1 and TRBJ2-7): KAGVTQTPRYLIKTRGQQVTLSCSPISGHRSVSWYQQTPGQGLQFLFEYFSETQRNKGNFPGRFSGRQFSNSRSEMNVSTLELGDSALYLCASSTRTSRRSYEQYFGPGTRLTVT.

The chain is built from TRBV9 and TRBJ2-5; D tentatively reads TRBD1 or TRBD2 (5 bases each). CDR1 and CDR2 (germline): SGDLS, YYNGEE. The CDR3 spans 16 residues. V lost 3 bases and J 4 bases, leaving 19 bases between the germline ends. This CDR3 reads CASSAGSMGDPETQYF. The DNA for the CDR3 is TGTGCCAGCAGCGCAGGCTCCATGGGGGATCCAGAGACCCAGTACTTC.

This clone turned up a few times. This chain joins TRBV19 and TRBJ1-1; D remains ambiguous. The CDR3 has 16 residues. Trimming left V 5 bases short and J 1 base short, with 17 bases between. Per the germline V gene, CDR1 is LNHDA and CDR2 is SQIVND (reference sequence). This chain's CDR3 is CASSAQPSLWNTEAFF. The CDR3, as DNA: TGTGCCAGTAGTGCCCAACCCAGCCTTTGGAACACTGAAGCTTTCTTT.

The genes are TRBV6-1 and TRBJ2-3; D is ambiguous. Deletions cut 5 bases from V and 2 bases from J, with 2 bases between. The CDR3 runs to 11 residues. Germline-derived CDR1 and CDR2 are MNHNS and SASEGT. This CDR3 is CASSLTDTQYF. The CDR3 bases are TGTGCCAGCAGTCTCACAGATACGCAGTATTTT.

This clone came up a few times. V usage is TRBV4-1 and J usage is TRBJ1-2; D unclear. The CDR3 runs 13 residues. In germline, CDR1 is MGHRA, CDR2 YSYEKL. Trimming pared 4 bases from V and 5 bases from J, leaving 11 bases between. The CDR3 region has the DNA TGCGCCAGCAGCCCCCGACCCCAATATGGCTACACCTTC. It translates to CASSPRPQYGYTF.

V gene TRBV6-1 combines with J gene TRBJ1-3; D may be TRBD1 (5 bases). Germline lookup yields CDR1 MNHNS and CDR2 SASEGT. The CDR3 consists of 14 residues. Trimming cost V 10 bases and J 0 bases, with 13 bases left between them. CDR3 protein: CAIRDVSSGNTIYF. The CDR3, as DNA: TGTGCCATCAGGGACGTCAGCTCTGGAAACACCATATATTTT.

This chain connects TRBV6-5 to TRBJ2-7; weak D call: TRBD1 (6 bases). CDR1 MNHEY and CDR2 SVGAGI come from the germline V gene. This CDR3 spans 14 amino acids. V lost 4 bases, J lost 5 bases, and 15 bases lay in between. The CDR3 DNA is TGTGCCAGCAGTTCTAACAGGGAGATCCACGAGCAGTACTTC. Translation: CASSSNREIHEQYF.

This chain joins TRBV5-1 and TRBJ2-1; 14 bases align to TRBD2. CDR1 and CDR2 (germline): SGHRS, YFSETQ. This CDR3 is built from 19 residues. V lost 4 bases, J lost 7 bases, and 16 bases stayed unmatched. The CDR3 reads CASSLRGTSGGNRYNEQFF. The CDR3 DNA is TGCGCCAGCAGCCTTCGGGGGACTAGCGGGGGAAACCGATATAATGAGCAGTTCTTC.

V usage is TRBV5-4 and J usage is TRBJ2-3, with a weak D call TRBD1 (6 bases). The ends were cut back, 6 bases at V and 3 bases at J, with 17 bases in the middle. Germline V CDR1 and CDR2: SGHNT, YYREEE (reference sequence). The CDR3 is made up of 15 amino acids. CDR3 DNA: TGTGCCAGCACTGGGGTACAGGGCCCAACAGATACGCAGTATTTT. Its protein is CASTGVQGPTDTQYF.

The chain links TRBV2 to TRBJ1-1; 9 bases fit TRBD1. The CDR3 loop spans 14 amino acids. J lost 6 bases, V lost 7 bases, and 9 bases had no gene match. The germline CDR1 and CDR2 sequences are SNHLY and FYNNEI. This CDR3 is CASIGTGIGAEAFF. The CDR3 bases are TGTGCCAGCATCGGGACAGGGATAGGGGCTGAAGCTTTCTTT.